These 27 T cell receptor beta chains share one sample of origin, sequenced in a study of CXCR3-negative and CXCR3-positive naive CD8 T cells. The authors made the TRB cDNA libraries by 5' RACE using UMI labels. No DNA is given; TCRdb re-called the 5' RACE reads and lists each CDR3 protein once. Its table records 100,000 to 150,000 distinct CDR3 sequences. Sequenced input: naive CXCR3- CD8+ T cells from blood. The subset denotes: CD45RO-CCR7+CD27+CD95- naive CD8+ T cells lacking CXCR3 (TNR3-). These receptors came from a human donor in good health. Some clones in this sample may be carry-over from other donors' samples.

The rearrangement joins TRBV29-1 to TRBJ1-1; TCRdb's D call, TRBD1, is unchecked because there is no DNA. CDR3 size: 13 residues. Germline CDR1 is SQVTM and CDR2 is ANQGSEA. CDR3 sequence reads: CSVGGGANTEAFF.

The chain has TRBV7-7 and TRBJ2-5; TCRdb names TRBD1, which stays unverified in the absence of DNA. The germline V gene has CDR1 SSHAT and CDR2 FNYEAQ (reference sequence). The CDR3 covers 15 residues. The CDR3 sequence is CASTPYLTGQETQYF.

V is TRBV13 and J is TRBJ1-5. The CDR3 runs to 13 residues. Germline V CDR1 and CDR2: PRHDT, FYEKMQ (reference sequence). This chain's CDR3 is CASSPGPWRPQHF.

The rearrangement joins TRBV29-1 to TRBJ2-5; TCRdb designates TRBD1, a call that cannot be tested without DNA. This CDR3 is 16 amino acids long. In germline, CDR1 is SQVTM, CDR2 ANQGSEA. CDR3 sequence: CSVEDRGLAYQETQYF.

The chain joins TRBV4-1 to TRBJ1-1; TCRdb proposes TRBD1, but this gene call is untestable without DNA. Germline V lookup: CDR1 MGHRA, CDR2 YSYEKL. This CDR3 has 15 residues. The CDR3: CASSLTDRGSTEAFF.

The CDR3 loop reads CSARAQGRNSPLHF. V gene TRBV20-1 combines with J gene TRBJ1-6; no DNA is available, so the TRBD1 call from TCRdb remains unchecked. CDR3 size: 14 residues. In germline, CDR1 is DFQATT, CDR2 SNEGSKA (reference sequence).

CDR3 amino acids: CASSQGTLETQYF. The chain carries TRBV4-1 and TRBJ2-5. The CDR3 is 13 amino acids. Germline V CDR1 and CDR2: MGHRA, YSYEKL.

The genes are TRBV12-3 or TRBV12-4 and TRBJ2-1; TCRdb's D call of TRBD2 is untestable without DNA. The CDR3 is 16 residues long. This chain's CDR3 is CASSPMGGLAGVEQFF.

The chain employs TRBV10-2 and TRBJ1-1; without DNA, the TCRdb call of TRBD1 cannot be checked. This CDR3 contains 15 residues. Germline V gives CDR1 WSHSY, CDR2 SAAADI. CDR3 sequence: CASSEPGQGRTEAFF.

The chain combines TRBV12-3 or TRBV12-4 with TRBJ1-2; there is no DNA to check the TCRdb D call of TRBD1. The CDR3 has 15 residues. The CDR3 loop is CASIPVLGPNYGYTF.

The chain carries TRBV5-6 and TRBJ2-7. CDR3 length: 12 residues. Per the germline V gene, CDR1 is SGHDT and CDR2 is YYEEEE. The CDR3 loop is CASSLRVGEQYF.

The rearrangement links TRBV29-1 to TRBJ2-4. This CDR3 has 15 residues. Germline V CDR1 and CDR2: SQVTM, ANQGSEA. The CDR3 reads CSVEDLWGKENIQYF.

The chain links TRBV7-9 to TRBJ2-7; TCRdb gives TRBD1 as the D gene, but with no DNA this cannot be confirmed. Germline V CDR1 and CDR2: SEHNR, FQNEAQ (reference sequence). The CDR3 totals 15 residues. CDR3 protein: CASSSPQGKIYEQYF.

The gene calls are TRBV4-3 and TRBJ2-7; without DNA, the TCRdb call of TRBD1 cannot be checked. Germline V gene lookup returns CDR1 LGHNA and CDR2 YSLEER. This CDR3 region has 15 residues. CDR3: CASSPDRGGSYEQYF.

V usage is TRBV3-1 and J usage is TRBJ2-5; the TCRdb call, TRBD1, lacks DNA for checking. CDR3 length equals 13 residues. The V gene's germline CDR1 is LGHDT and CDR2 YNNKEL (reference sequence). The CDR3 loop is CASSQEGRRTQYF.

V is TRBV7-8 and J is TRBJ2-7. CDR3 size: 16 residues. Per germline, CDR1 SGHVS and CDR2 FQNEAQ. CDR3 amino acids: CASSLVGRMGLYEQYF.

The chain has TRBV9 and TRBJ2-3. The CDR3 covers 15 residues. Per the germline V gene, CDR1 is SGDLS and CDR2 is YYNGEE. CDR3 protein: CASSVGGLSTDTQYF.

CDR3 sequence reads: CSVVRGRDTEAFF. The chain is built from TRBV29-1 and TRBJ1-1. The CDR3 is made up of 13 amino acids. CDR1 is SQVTM and CDR2 is ANQGSEA in the germline V gene.

The chain carries TRBV28 and TRBJ1-5; TCRdb's D gene call, TRBD1, goes unchecked for lack of DNA. CDR3 length: 15 residues. The germline V gene encodes CDR1 MDHEN and CDR2 SYDVKM. CDR3 sequence: CASRQRTGGNQPQHF.

The chain joins TRBV5-6 to TRBJ2-7. The CDR3 contains 15 residues. Germline V CDR1 and CDR2: SGHDT, YYEEEE. The CDR3 reads CASSLSSGISYEQYF.

The rearrangement links TRBV27 to TRBJ2-3; TCRdb names TRBD2, which stays unverified in the absence of DNA. The CDR3 is 15 amino acids. Germline CDR1 and CDR2: MNHEY and SMNVEV (reference sequence). The CDR3 protein is CASSPYSGRTDTQYF.

This chain joins TRBV7-3 and TRBJ2-7. The CDR3 extends over 14 amino acids. Germline V gives CDR1 SGHTA, CDR2 FQGTGA. The CDR3 protein is CASSLTETDYEQYF.

The chain employs TRBV3-1 and TRBJ2-7; absent DNA, TCRdb's TRBD1 call cannot be checked. This CDR3 has 14 amino acids. Per the germline V gene, CDR1 is LGHDT and CDR2 is YNNKEL (reference sequence). The CDR3 region is CASSQAGAPYEQYF.

The gene calls are TRBV12-3 or TRBV12-4 and TRBJ1-1; TCRdb outputs TRBD1, but without DNA this stays unchecked. This CDR3 is 16 amino acids long. This CDR3 reads CASSLTPQGGATEAFF.

This chain connects TRBV5-6 to TRBJ2-7; TCRdb's D call, TRBD1, is unchecked because there is no DNA. The CDR3 sequence is 13 residues long. CDR1 is SGHDT and CDR2 is YYEEEE in the germline V gene. CDR3 amino acids: CASSLQGAYEQYF.

The V and J genes are TRBV5-6 and TRBJ1-2. The germline V gene has CDR1 SGHDT and CDR2 YYEEEE. The CDR3 runs 15 residues. This chain's CDR3 is CASSLEGLMLNGYTF. Supplemented by reference TRBV5-6 and TRBJ1-2, the full variable domain reads DAGVTQSPTHLIKTRGQQVTLRCSPKSGHDTVSWYQQALGQGPQFIFQYYEEEERQRGNFPDRFSGHQFPNYSSELNVNALLLGDSALYLCASSLEGLMLNGYTFGSGTRLTVV.

The rearrangement links TRBV29-1 to TRBJ2-7; the D call from TCRdb, TRBD1, cannot be confirmed without DNA. This CDR3 spans 14 amino acids. Per the germline V gene, CDR1 is SQVTM and CDR2 is ANQGSEA. CDR3 region: CSALEGSYSGEQYF.